One and the same sample provided the 29 T cell receptor beta chains below, sequenced in a study of shared clonotypes between healthy human individuals. Data came from immunoSEQ multiplex PCR; TCRdb stores just in-frame clones and leaves some out. This sample has roughly 1,000,000 clones, with 78% found just once. The sample consisted of memory CD4+ T cells from PBMCs. Subset here: CD45RA-negative fraction. These receptors were taken from a man aged 18 to 30 in good health. Some clones in this sample may be carry-over from other donors' samples.

This chain links TRBV6-1 with TRBJ1-4; D is ambiguous. Trimming pared 7 bases from V and 7 bases from J, leaving 13 bases between. In germline, CDR1 is MNHNS, CDR2 SASEGT. The CDR3 length is 13 residues. The CDR3 loop is CASTQAGGEKLFF. CDR3 nucleotides: TGTGCCAGCACTCAGGCCGGTGGTGAAAAACTGTTTTTT.

In this sample, this clone turned up a few times. This chain uses TRBV5-1 with TRBJ1-2, with D unclear. Germline loops: CDR1 SGHRS, CDR2 YFSETQ. This CDR3 is 15 amino acids long. With 0 bases removed from V and 4 bases from J, the gap between germline ends came to 13 bases. CDR3 sequence: CASSLDDTRIYGYTF. The DNA of the CDR3 is TGCGCCAGCAGCTTGGATGACACCAGAATCTATGGCTACACCTTC.

J is TRBJ1-4 and V is TRBV5-5; tentatively, D is TRBD1 (5 bases). The CDR3 covers 15 residues. Germline CDR1 is SGHKS and CDR2 is YYEKEE (reference sequence). The V end was cut by 0 bases, the J end by 8 bases, with 14 bases between. The CDR3 loop reads CASSLEAGRYEKLFF. The CDR3 bases are TGTGCCAGCAGCTTGGAGGCAGGGAGATACGAAAAACTGTTTTTT. Full variable domain (rest looked up from reference TRBV5-5 and TRBJ1-4): DAGVTQSPTHLIKTRGQQVTLRCSPISGHKSVSWYQQVLGQGPQFIFQYYEKEERGRGNFPDRFSARQFPNYSSELNVNALLLGDSALYLCASSLEAGRYEKLFFGSGTQLSVL.

The chain employs TRBV6-5 and TRBJ2-3; the D gene is possibly TRBD2 (6 bases). CDR1 and CDR2 from the germline V gene are MNHEY and SVGAGI. The V end was cut by 5 bases, the J end by 4 bases, with 10 bases between. The CDR3 covers 13 residues. The CDR3 spells CASSSGRPDTQYF. CDR3 coding DNA: TGTGCCAGCAGTAGCGGGCGACCAGATACGCAGTATTTT.

For this clone: Other DNA sequences from this sample encode an identical CDR3 as well. The chain carries TRBV28 and TRBJ2-7; D not certain. Germline V gives CDR1 MDHEN, CDR2 SYDVKM. V was pared by 6 bases and J by 3 bases, with 9 bases between. There are 12 residues in the CDR3. Here the CDR3 reads CASRGGFYEQYF. CDR3 bases: TGTGCCAGCAGGGGCGGCTTCTACGAGCAGTACTTC. Full variable domain (rest looked up from reference TRBV28 and TRBJ2-7): DVKVTQSSRYLVKRTGEKVFLECVQDMDHENMFWYRQDPGLGLRLIYFSYDVKMKEKGDIPEGYSVSREKKERFSLILESASTNQTSMYLCASRGGFYEQYFGPGTRLTVT.

The rearrangement links TRBV7-8 to TRBJ2-4, with a weak D call TRBD2 (7 bases). The V end lost 5 bases, the J end lost 9 bases, and 29 bases lay between the germline ends. The CDR3 length is 18 residues. Germline loops: CDR1 SGHVS, CDR2 FQNEAQ. The CDR3 DNA is TGTGCCAGCAGCCAGAGGGGGTGGGCTAGCGGCCTCCAGGGCATTCAGTACTTC. This sequence encodes CASSQRGWASGLQGIQYF. Looking up the rest from reference TRBV7-8 and TRBJ2-4 gives the full variable domain: GAGVSQSPRYKVAKRGQDVALRCDPISGHVSLFWYQQALGQGPEFLTYFQNEAQLDKSGLPSDRFFAERPEGSVSTLKIQRTQQEDSAVYLCASSQRGWASGLQGIQYFGAGTRLSVL.

V and J are TRBV29-1 and TRBJ1-5, with TRBD1 as a possible D gene (5 bases). Germline CDR1 is SQVTM and CDR2 is ANQGSEA. This CDR3 region has 12 residues. This CDR3 reads CSMTEGNQPQHF. DNA for the CDR3: TGCAGTATGACAGAGGGCAATCAGCCCCAGCATTTT. Complete variable domain (other parts from reference TRBV29-1 and TRBJ1-5): SAVISQKPSRDICQRGTSLTIQCQVDSQVTMMFWYRQQPGQSLTLIATANQGSEATYESGFVIDKFPISRPNLTFSTLTVSNMSPEDSSIYLCSMTEGNQPQHFGDGTRLSIL.

The rearrangement joins TRBV28 to TRBJ2-1; perhaps TRBD2 as D (5 bases). Germline values: CDR1 MDHEN, CDR2 SYDVKM. V shed 2 bases and J shed 3 bases, with 17 bases lying between them. This CDR3 has 17 amino acids. DNA of the CDR3: TGTGCCAGCAGTTTAGGGAAGGGTCCCCGGGACTACAATGAGCAGTTCTTC. It codes for CASSLGKGPRDYNEQFF. Full variable domain (missing parts from reference TRBV28 and TRBJ2-1): DVKVTQSSRYLVKRTGEKVFLECVQDMDHENMFWYRQDPGLGLRLIYFSYDVKMKEKGDIPEGYSVSREKKERFSLILESASTNQTSMYLCASSLGKGPRDYNEQFFGPGTRLTVL.

The chain uses TRBV7-2 and TRBJ2-3, with TRBD2 matching over 9 bases. V lost 4 bases to trimming and J lost 1 base; unmatched junction nucleotides: 3. CDR3 length: 15 amino acids. Germline CDR1 is SGHTA and CDR2 is FQGNSA. The CDR3 spells CASSSGTSRTDTQYF. As DNA, the CDR3 is TGTGCCAGCAGCTCCGGGACTAGCCGCACAGATACGCAGTATTTT.

This chain links TRBV5-1 with TRBJ2-7; TRBD2 aligns across 8 bases. The V segment lost 0 bases and the J segment 7 bases; nucleotides outside the gene matches: 9. The CDR3 runs to 15 residues. Looked up from germline, CDR1 is SGHRS and CDR2 is YFSETQ. The CDR3 region has the DNA TGCGCCAGCAGCTTGGCCTCGGGAGGGCAAAAAGAGCAGTACTTC. This translates into CASSLASGGQKEQYF.

The V and J genes are TRBV5-5 and TRBJ2-2, with D hard to call. This CDR3 is built from 14 residues. Germline V gene sequence: CDR1 SGHKS, CDR2 YYEKEE (reference sequence). The ends were cut back, 1 base at V and 7 bases at J, with 11 bases in the middle. For the CDR3, the DNA is TGTGCCAGCAGCTTGAGGCAGTTAGGCGGGGAGCTGTTTTTT. This sequence encodes CASSLRQLGGELFF.

This sequence joins TRBV11-2 and TRBJ1-4, with D possibly TRBD1 on 5 matching bases. V was cut by 1 base and J by 0 bases, with 15 bases left in between. Germline V gene lookup returns CDR1 SGHAT and CDR2 FQNNGV. CDR3 length equals 18 residues. This CDR3 is CASSLGPGARATNEKLFF. The CDR3 coding sequence is TGTGCCAGCAGCTTAGGGCCCGGGGCGAGGGCAACTAATGAAAAACTGTTTTTT.

The chain recombines TRBV4-3 with TRBJ2-7, with D tentatively TRBD1 (6 bases). CDR3 size: 13 residues. CDR1 and CDR2 from the germline V gene are LGHNA and YSLEER. V was shortened by 3 bases and J by 7 bases, with 13 bases between the two germline ends. The CDR3 bases are TGCGCCAGCAGCCAGCGCACAGGGTTGGAGCAGTACTTC. This codes for CASSQRTGLEQYF.

The CDR3 coding sequence is TGTGCCAGCAGCCATACCCGGGTCCCCTACAATGAGCAGTTCTTC. It translates to CASSHTRVPYNEQFF. The chain links TRBV28 to TRBJ2-1; D not certain. The V end lost 6 bases, the J end lost 2 bases, and 14 bases lay between the germline ends. CDR3 size: 15 residues. Germline CDR1 reads MDHEN; CDR2 reads SYDVKM.

V is TRBV19 and J is TRBJ1-4; D not certain. CDR3 length: 12 residues. The germline gives CDR1 LNHDA, CDR2 SQIVND (reference sequence). V was pared by 6 bases and J by 7 bases, with 9 bases between. The CDR3 reads CASSNFIEKLFF. CDR3 bases: TGTGCCAGTAGCAATTTCATTGAAAAACTGTTTTTT.

The chain recombines TRBV7-9 with TRBJ2-1; D not certain. The V gene's germline CDR1 is SEHNR and CDR2 FQNEAQ (reference sequence). The V gene lost 1 base and the J gene lost 8 bases, with 9 bases spanning the gap. The CDR3 runs to 13 residues. CDR3 residues: CASSLGARDEQFF. The DNA of the CDR3 is TGTGCCAGCAGCTTAGGGGCCCGGGATGAGCAGTTCTTC. Full variable domain (missing parts from reference TRBV7-9 and TRBJ2-1): DTGVSQNPRHKITKRGQNVTFRCDPISEHNRLYWYRQTLGQGPEFLTYFQNEAQLEKSRLLSDRFSAERPKGSFSTLEIQRTEQGDSAMYLCASSLGARDEQFFGPGTRLTVL.

The chain uses TRBV6-4 and TRBJ1-6; D not certain. This CDR3 region has 15 residues. Germline CDR1 reads MRHNA; CDR2 reads SNTAGT. Trimming shortened V by 8 bases and J by 0 bases, and 11 bases separated the two germline ends. In nucleotides, the CDR3 is TGTGCCAGCGGGGATTATAGCTCCTATAATTCACCCCTCCACTTT. This encodes CASGDYSSYNSPLHF.

The chain recombines TRBV5-1 with TRBJ2-2; D perhaps matches TRBD2 (6 bases). Germline V gene lookup returns CDR1 SGHRS and CDR2 YFSETQ. This CDR3 is built from 15 residues. With 4 bases removed from V and 4 bases from J, the gap between germline ends came to 14 bases. CDR3 protein: CASSTWASATGELFF. The CDR3 bases are TGCGCCAGCAGCACGTGGGCTAGCGCCACCGGGGAGCTGTTTTTT.

The V call is TRBV7-2, the J call TRBJ2-3; 8 bases align to TRBD2. With 3 bases clipped from V and 1 base from J, the junction kept 6 bases outside the gene matches. Per the germline V gene, CDR1 is SGHTA and CDR2 is FQGNSA. CDR3 length: 16 amino acids. CDR3 in amino acids: CASSFNAGGGTDTQYF. As DNA, the CDR3 is TGTGCCAGCAGCTTTAACGCGGGAGGTGGCACAGATACGCAGTATTTT. The full variable domain, rest sourced from reference TRBV7-2 and TRBJ2-3, is GAGVSQSPSNKVTEKGKDVELRCDPISGHTALYWYRQSLGQGLEFLIYFQGNSAPDKSGLPSDRFSAERTGGSVSTLTIQRTQQEDSAVYLCASSFNAGGGTDTQYFGPGTRLTVL.

The V and J genes are TRBV10-3 and TRBJ2-1, with D maybe TRBD2 (6 bases). The germline V and J ends were trimmed by 0 bases and 0 bases, with 18 bases remaining between them. CDR1 is ENHRY, CDR2 SYGVKD, per germline. CDR3 length: 19 amino acids. The CDR3 region has the DNA TGTGCCATCAGTGAGTCGGGGGGAGCTGGCGGGGACTCCTACAATGAGCAGTTCTTC. The encoded protein is CAISESGGAGGDSYNEQFF.

The chain has TRBV6-1 and TRBJ1-1, with a tentative D call TRBD1 (6 bases). The CDR3 has 14 residues. Germline loops: CDR1 MNHNS, CDR2 SASEGT. V was pared by 6 bases and J by 7 bases, with 18 bases between. In DNA form, the CDR3 reads TGTGCCAGCAGGGAGGGGGATTCTTTGGGTGAAGCTTTCTTT. Translating it yields CASREGDSLGEAFF.

V usage is TRBV5-1 and J usage is TRBJ2-7; D is ambiguous. The CDR3 sequence is 14 residues long. V dropped 0 bases and J dropped 3 bases, with 10 bases sitting between them. The V gene's germline CDR1 is SGHRS and CDR2 YFSETQ. The CDR3 DNA reads as TGCGCCAGCAGCTTGGCCGACTCGGGCTACGAGCAGTACTTC. This codes for CASSLADSGYEQYF.

The chain couples TRBV18 to TRBJ2-2; D ambiguous. Per germline, CDR1 KGHSH and CDR2 LQKENI. The V end was cut by 5 bases, the J end by 1 base, with 8 bases between. CDR3 size: 14 residues. The CDR3 reads CASSEGLNTGELFF. In DNA form, the CDR3 reads TGTGCCAGCTCAGAAGGGCTGAACACCGGGGAGCTGTTTTTT.

In nucleotides, the CDR3 is TGTGCCAGCAGTCGCGACAGGGGGGGAGATGGTGGCTACACCTTC. This translates into CASSRDRGGDGGYTF. This rearrangement joins TRBV27 to TRBJ1-2, with TRBD1 matching 9 bases. This CDR3 contains 15 residues. Losses at the gene ends were 5 bases for V and 7 bases for J; bases not matched to a gene: 11. Germline CDR1 and CDR2: MNHEY and SMNVEV (reference sequence).

The V call is TRBV5-1, the J call TRBJ1-2; 9 bases fit TRBD1. The CDR3 is 16 amino acids. Germline loops: CDR1 SGHRS, CDR2 YFSETQ. V lost 4 bases and J lost 7; bases outside the gene matches: 14. The CDR3 here is CASSILATGGPPGYTF. The CDR3 DNA follows: TGCGCCAGCAGCATCTTAGCGACAGGGGGGCCTCCTGGCTACACCTTC.

The chain joins TRBV6-5 to TRBJ1-2; weak D call: TRBD1 (5 bases). Between the trimmed V and J ends, which lost 2 bases and 4 bases, there was a span of 11 bases. Germline values: CDR1 MNHEY, CDR2 SVGAGI. The CDR3 is 14 residues long. The DNA of the CDR3 is TGTGCCAGCAGTTACACGGGGACTTCCTATGGCTACACCTTC. The encoded protein is CASSYTGTSYGYTF.

The chain combines TRBV2 with TRBJ1-2; no definite D call. Germline V gene lookup returns CDR1 SNHLY and CDR2 FYNNEI. The ends were cut back, 9 bases at V and 4 bases at J, with 18 bases in the middle. This CDR3 is built from 14 residues. CDR3 sequence: CASTLEEGGYGYTF. In DNA, the CDR3 is TGTGCCAGTACATTGGAGGAGGGTGGCTATGGCTACACCTTC.

The chain recombines TRBV5-4 with TRBJ2-5, with 7 bases fitting TRBD1. CDR3 length: 13 residues. Germline loops: CDR1 SGHNT, CDR2 YYREEE (reference sequence). Trimming cost V 4 bases and J 4 bases; bases outside gene matches: 4. The CDR3, as DNA: TGTGCCAGCAGCCCCGCAGGGGGAGAGACCCAGTACTTC. Translation: CASSPAGGETQYF.

This chain connects TRBV6-5 to TRBJ1-1; 12 positions agree with TRBD1. The V and J ends lost 6 bases and 6 bases, in that order; junction bases with no gene match: 8. The V gene's germline CDR1 is MNHEY and CDR2 SVGAGI. This CDR3 is 15 amino acids long. The CDR3 DNA reads TGTGCCAGCAGCCGGGACAGGGGGCGCGTGGCTGAAGCTTTCTTT. This encodes CASSRDRGRVAEAFF.